What follows are 31 T cell receptor beta chains derived from one specimen sequenced in a study of OX40 agonist ivuxolimab in advanced cancers. Sequenced by immunoSEQ multiplex PCR; TCRdb stores in-frame clones only, minus some. Among around 63,000 clones listed, about 92% were seen once. This specimen consisted of CD4+ or CD8+ T cells sorted from blood, obtained in a trial of the OX40 agonist ivuxolimab. The receptors stem from an adult with an advanced solid tumor such as melanoma, head and neck, liver or kidney cancer.

The genes are TRBV5-5 and TRBJ1-5; D gene uncertain. The V end lost 4 bases, the J end lost 5 bases, and 13 bases lay between the germline ends. CDR1 and CDR2 from the germline V gene are SGHKS and YYEKEE (reference sequence). The CDR3 is 14 residues long. CDR3 sequence: CASSPNGGDQPQHF. CDR3 nucleotide sequence: TGTGCCAGCAGCCCCAACGGTGGGGATCAGCCCCAGCATTTT.

DNA for the CDR3: TGTGCCAGCAGTGAACGGGACAGGGGGCTTTATGGCTACACCTTC. It is translated as CASSERDRGLYGYTF. V usage is TRBV6-1 and J usage is TRBJ1-2; TRBD1 aligns across 12 bases. V lost 2 bases and J lost 5; bases outside the gene matches: 3. The CDR3 is 15 amino acids. In germline, CDR1 is MNHNS, CDR2 SASEGT.

This sequence joins TRBV30 and TRBJ2-3; weak D call: TRBD1 (5 bases). V was shortened by 5 bases and J by 0 bases, with 6 bases between the two germline ends. There are 12 residues in the CDR3. Per germline, CDR1 GTSNPN and CDR2 SVGIG (reference sequence). This CDR3 reads CAWDSSTDTQYF. Written as DNA, the CDR3 is TGTGCCTGGGACAGCAGCACAGATACGCAGTATTTT.

CDR3 in DNA: TGTGCCTGGAGTATATTGGCGGAAGCTTTCTTT. Translating it yields CAWSILAEAFF. V gene TRBV30 combines with J gene TRBJ1-1, with D unclear. Trimming took off 2 bases at V and 8 bases at J, with 9 bases between the two ends. Germline V CDR1 and CDR2: GTSNPN, SVGIG (reference sequence). The CDR3 totals 11 residues.

The CDR3 DNA is TGTGCCAGCAGGGACAGTCGCCTCCACTTT. It translates to CASRDSRLHF. The chain carries TRBV6-5 and TRBJ1-6; D possibly corresponds to TRBD1 (6 bases). Germline lookup yields CDR1 MNHEY and CDR2 SVGAGI. Trimming removed 6 bases at V and 15 bases at J, with 9 bases between. The length of the CDR3 is 10 residues.

The CDR3 sequence: CASSPILGEQYF. CDR3 bases: TGCGCCAGCAGCCCAATACTAGGAGAGCAGTACTTC. J is TRBJ2-7 and V is TRBV4-1; TRBD2 is a possible D gene (5 bases). This CDR3 spans 12 amino acids. The V end was cut by 4 bases, the J end by 7 bases, with 11 bases between. Germline-derived CDR1 and CDR2 are MGHRA and YSYEKL.

The V and J genes are TRBV6-6 and TRBJ1-2; 7 bases align to TRBD1. V dropped 7 bases and J dropped 2; count of bases not matched to a gene: 4. CDR1 and CDR2 from the germline V gene are MNHNY and SVGAGI (reference sequence). CDR3 size: 13 residues. CDR3 amino acids: CASTSRGNYGYTF. The CDR3 DNA reads as TGTGCCAGCACCAGCAGGGGGAACTATGGCTACACCTTC.

The J gene is TRBJ2-7, the V gene TRBV6-5; D is unresolved. Germline-derived CDR1 and CDR2 are MNHEY and SVGAGI. Trimming removed 9 bases at V and 2 bases at J, with 11 bases between. CDR3 length equals 12 residues. Here the CDR3 DNA reads TGTGCCAGTCGAACCTACACCTACGAGCAGTACTTC. This translates into CASRTYTYEQYF.

The V and J genes are TRBV10-1 and TRBJ2-2; D gene uncertain. V shed 5 bases and J shed 0 bases, with 7 bases lying between them. CDR1 is WNHNN and CDR2 is SYGVQD in the germline V gene (reference sequence). CDR3 length equals 14 residues. CDR3 in DNA: TGCGCCAGCAGTCCTACATCGAACACCGGGGAGCTGTTTTTT. This sequence encodes CASSPTSNTGELFF.

In this sample, this clone turned up a few times. This sequence joins TRBV11-2 and TRBJ1-1; D perhaps matches TRBD1 (5 bases). Trimming shortened V by 5 bases and J by 2 bases, and 15 bases separated the two germline ends. Germline values: CDR1 SGHAT, CDR2 FQNNGV. This CDR3 region has 15 residues. CDR3 loop: CASSNPGRTNTEAFF. CDR3 coding DNA: TGTGCCAGCAGCAACCCGGGACGTACTAACACTGAAGCTTTCTTT. Full variable domain (outside the CDR3, taken from reference TRBV11-2 and TRBJ1-1): EAGVAQSPRYKIIEKRQSVAFWCNPISGHATLYWYQQILGQGPKLLIQFQNNGVVDDSQLPKDRFSAERLKGVDSTLKIQPAKLEDSAVYLCASSNPGRTNTEAFFGQGTRLTVV.

The V and J genes are TRBV30 and TRBJ1-5; weak D call: TRBD1 (5 bases). V dropped 2 bases and J dropped 8 bases, with 16 bases sitting between them. This CDR3 is built from 14 residues. Germline CDR1 reads GTSNPN; CDR2 reads SVGIG (reference sequence). DNA of the CDR3: TGTGCCTGGAGTATGAAACCGGGGACTGAGCCCCAGCATTTT. Its protein product is CAWSMKPGTEPQHF.

J is TRBJ1-4 and V is TRBV5-1, with D unclear. Germline V gene lookup returns CDR1 SGHRS and CDR2 YFSETQ. V lost 0 bases to trimming and J lost 3 bases, with 9 bases between them. The CDR3 totals 15 residues. CDR3 sequence: CASSLERGPNEKLFF. Here the CDR3 DNA reads TGCGCCAGCAGCTTGGAGCGGGGTCCTAATGAAAAACTGTTTTTT.

The gene calls are TRBV30 and TRBJ2-2; D gene ambiguous. Trimming stripped 0 bases from V and 1 base from J, with 9 bases between. The CDR3 loop spans 15 amino acids. CDR1 and CDR2 (germline): GTSNPN, SVGIG (reference sequence). The CDR3 region has the DNA TGTGCCTGGAGTGTCGGGTGGAAGAACACCGGGGAGCTGTTTTTT. This encodes CAWSVGWKNTGELFF.

This clone was recorded a few times. This chain connects TRBV7-6 to TRBJ2-1, with 10 positions matching TRBD2. CDR3 length equals 18 residues. Germline CDR1 and CDR2: SGHVS and FNYEAQ. Germline trimming cut 0 bases from V and 3 bases from J; bases unmatched to any gene: 8. CDR3 in DNA: TGTGCCAGCAGCTTAGCTGATCTAGCGGGGGACATCTACAATGAGCAGTTCTTC. Encoded protein: CASSLADLAGDIYNEQFF. The whole variable domain, filled in from reference TRBV7-6 and TRBJ2-1, reads GAGVSQSPRYKVTKRGQDVALRCDPISGHVSLYWYRQALGQGPEFLTYFNYEAQQDKSGLPNDRFSAERPEGSISTLTIQRTEQRDSAMYRCASSLADLAGDIYNEQFFGPGTRLTVL.

This rearrangement joins TRBV6-6 to TRBJ1-6; no reliable D call. Trimming removed 4 bases at V and 4 bases at J, with 5 bases between. The germline V gene encodes CDR1 MNHNY and CDR2 SVGAGI (reference sequence). CDR3 size: 13 residues. The chain's CDR3 is CASSSGYNSPLHF. Written as DNA, the CDR3 is TGTGCCAGCAGTTCAGGTTATAATTCACCCCTCCACTTT.

This chain uses TRBV19 with TRBJ2-2; the D is unclear. The length of the CDR3 is 15 residues. Germline CDR1 and CDR2: LNHDA and SQIVND (reference sequence). V shed 1 base and J shed 0 bases, with 6 bases lying between them. DNA of the CDR3: TGTGCCAGTAGTATAGCAGTTGCGAACACCGGGGAGCTGTTTTTT. Its protein product is CASSIAVANTGELFF.

The chain couples TRBV5-8 to TRBJ1-4; tentatively, D is TRBD1 (5 bases). This CDR3 spans 15 amino acids. Germline V gives CDR1 SGHTS, CDR2 YDEGEE. Deletions cut 4 bases from V and 4 bases from J, with 14 bases between. CDR3 sequence: CASSGGDRRNEKLFF. The CDR3 nucleotides read TGTGCCAGCAGCGGGGGGGACCGACGTAATGAAAAACTGTTTTTT. Together with reference TRBV5-8 and TRBJ1-4, the CDR3 gives the full variable domain: EAGVTQSPTHLIKTRGQQATLRCSPISGHTSVYWYQQALGLGLQFLLWYDEGEERNRGNFPPRFSGRQFPNYSSELNVNALELEDSALYLCASSGGDRRNEKLFFGSGTQLSVL.

This sequence joins TRBV6-5 and TRBJ2-7, with D unresolved. The germline V gene encodes CDR1 MNHEY and CDR2 SVGAGI. CDR3 length: 15 amino acids. V was shortened by 0 bases and J by 2 bases, with 11 bases between the two germline ends. The CDR3 DNA follows: TGTGCCAGCAGTTACTCGACGGCCGGCACCTACGAGCAGTACTTC. As protein: CASSYSTAGTYEQYF.

A word on this clone: Other DNA sequences of this sample code for an identical CDR3. The chain carries TRBV6-1 and TRBJ2-7; D is uncertain. V was shortened by 0 bases and J by 4 bases, with 4 bases between the two germline ends. Per germline, CDR1 MNHNS and CDR2 SASEGT. This CDR3 comprises 12 residues. CDR3 in DNA: TGTGCCAGCAGTGAAGCAGGGTACGAGCAGTACTTC. Translation: CASSEAGYEQYF.

V and J are TRBV27 and TRBJ2-1; no reliable D call. Between the trimmed V and J ends, which lost 2 bases and 4 bases, there was a span of 9 bases. The CDR3 runs to 14 residues. Germline loops: CDR1 MNHEY, CDR2 SMNVEV (reference sequence). The CDR3 loop reads CASSLSDTYNEQFF. The CDR3 DNA reads TGTGCCAGCAGTTTAAGTGACACTTACAATGAGCAGTTCTTC.

This clone was recorded once. The chain links TRBV4-1 to TRBJ1-1; D possibly corresponds to TRBD1 (5 bases). Trimming took off 0 bases at V and 3 bases at J, with 8 bases between the two ends. This CDR3 comprises 14 residues. Germline CDR1 is MGHRA and CDR2 is YSYEKL. The CDR3 region is CASSQDLGDTEAFF. In nucleotides, the CDR3 is TGCGCCAGCAGCCAAGATCTAGGGGACACTGAAGCTTTCTTT.

The CDR3 loop reads CASSTPGRGHRNTEAFF. The CDR3 DNA is TGTGCCAGTAGTACCCCGGGACGTGGGCATCGGAACACTGAAGCTTTCTTT. This chain joins TRBV19 and TRBJ1-1, with a weak D call TRBD1 (5 bases). This CDR3 region has 17 residues. V shed 4 bases and J shed 1 base, with 19 bases lying between them. Germline CDR1 LNHDA, CDR2 SQIVND (reference sequence).

This chain connects TRBV7-8 to TRBJ2-7; no clear D gene. CDR3 size: 14 residues. V shed 1 base and J shed 2 bases, with 9 bases lying between them. Germline V lookup: CDR1 SGHVS, CDR2 FQNEAQ. CDR3 sequence reads: CASSLDLGTYEQYF. CDR3 DNA sequence: TGTGCCAGCAGCTTAGATCTGGGAACCTACGAGCAGTACTTC.

Only one count was recorded for this clone. This chain connects TRBV28 to TRBJ1-4, with D perhaps matching TRBD1 (5 bases). CDR1 and CDR2 from the germline V gene are MDHEN and SYDVKM. There are 15 residues in the CDR3. Trimming removed 6 bases from V and 6 bases from J, with 17 bases in between. Written as DNA, the CDR3 is TGTGCCAGCAGCCGGGGAGGGACCCTATATGAAAAACTGTTTTTT. It translates to CASSRGGTLYEKLFF. The full variable domain, with the rest looked up from reference TRBV28 and TRBJ1-4, is DVKVTQSSRYLVKRTGEKVFLECVQDMDHENMFWYRQDPGLGLRLIYFSYDVKMKEKGDIPEGYSVSREKKERFSLILESASTNQTSMYLCASSRGGTLYEKLFFGSGTQLSVL.

This chain connects TRBV10-3 to TRBJ1-6; TRBD1 aligns across 8 bases. The CDR3 is 15 amino acids. CDR1 is ENHRY, CDR2 SYGVKD, per germline. V trimming: 3 bases; J trimming: 5 bases; junction bases outside the gene matches: 3. CDR3 bases: TGTGCCATCAGTGACCGGACAGGGAATAATTCACCCCTCCACTTT. The encoded protein is CAISDRTGNNSPLHF.

With regard to this clone: A junction boundary mismatches the germline segment, possibly from a read error. The chain is built from TRBV7-7 and TRBJ2-3; TRBD2 matches at 8 bases. CDR3 length: 13 amino acids. Germline-derived CDR1 and CDR2 are SSHAT and FNYEAQ (reference sequence). This chain's CDR3 is CASSSLSGGAQYF. The CDR3 DNA follows: TGTGCTAGCAGCTCATTAAGCGGGGGTGCGCAGTATTTT.

The chain links TRBV30 to TRBJ2-7; tentative D call: TRBD1 (6 bases). Deletions cut 3 bases from V and 5 bases from J, with 17 bases between. CDR1 and CDR2 from the germline V gene are GTSNPN and SVGIG (reference sequence). This CDR3 has 14 residues. The CDR3, as DNA: TGTGCCTGGAGAAAAACAGGGTTTGTAGACGAGCAGTACTTC. Its protein product is CAWRKTGFVDEQYF.

The gene calls are TRBV15 and TRBJ2-7; 9 bases agree with TRBD1. Trimming took 0 bases from V and 3 from J; bases not matched to a gene: 6. Germline V lookup: CDR1 LNHNV, CDR2 YYDKDF (reference sequence). The CDR3 extends over 16 amino acids. The CDR3 loop reads CATSRDRTGEVYEQYF. CDR3 coding DNA: TGTGCCACCAGCAGAGATAGGACAGGGGAGGTCTACGAGCAGTACTTC. The full variable domain, rest sourced from reference TRBV15 and TRBJ2-7, is DAMVIQNPRYQVTQFGKPVTLSCSQTLNHNVMYWYQQKSSQAPKLLFHYYDKDFNNEADTPDNFQSRRPNTSFCFLDIRSPGLGDTAMYLCATSRDRTGEVYEQYFGPGTRLTVT.

The chain employs TRBV5-1 and TRBJ1-1, with 9 bases identical to TRBD1. With V trimmed by 2 bases and J by 3 bases, 5 bases remained unmatched. The CDR3 totals 15 residues. Germline V gives CDR1 SGHRS, CDR2 YFSETQ. This chain's CDR3 is CASSLQGAGDTEAFF. CDR3 nucleotides: TGCGCCAGCAGCTTACAGGGGGCAGGTGACACTGAAGCTTTCTTT.

V is TRBV4-2 and J is TRBJ1-1; the D is unclear. The CDR3 spans 17 residues. The germline V gene encodes CDR1 LGHNA and CDR2 YNFKEQ. V gave up 2 bases and J gave up 0 bases, with 16 bases separating them. The CDR3 sequence: CASSQRRGGGMNTEAFF. As DNA, the CDR3 is TGTGCCAGCAGCCAACGCAGAGGTGGCGGCATGAACACTGAAGCTTTCTTT.

V gene TRBV5-1 combines with J gene TRBJ2-7; tentative D call: TRBD1 (6 bases). This CDR3 region has 14 residues. The V gene lost 0 bases and the J gene lost 7 bases, with 14 bases spanning the gap. Germline V CDR1 and CDR2: SGHRS, YFSETQ. CDR3 amino acids: CASSLDRVFSEQYF. CDR3 in DNA: TGCGCCAGCAGCTTGGACAGGGTGTTTAGTGAGCAGTACTTC.